This TCR beta chain was identified during a study of preoperative IRX-2 immunotherapy in early breast cancer. The CDR3 consists of 15 residues. Trimming stripped 10 bases from V and 3 bases from J, with 21 bases between. Germline CDR1 is MNHGY and CDR2 is SAAAGT. This table comes from immunoSEQ multiplex PCR, and its TCRdb copy is limited to in-frame clones, with some not included. Here the sample spans roughly 6,000 clones, around 75% being singletons. Treatment in this sample: preoperative locoregional IRX-2 cytokine immunotherapy. This phase Ib study tested locoregional IRX-2 cytokine immunotherapy given before surgery.

The chain carries TRBV6-8 and TRBJ1-2; D is possibly TRBD1 (5 bases). The clonotype originates from a human donor with breast cancer. Specimen: tumor tissue, collected before IRX-2 immunotherapy. In DNA, the CDR3 is TGTGCCATCAGCGCCTTAGAGGGGACGGACTATGGCTACACCTTC. This codes for CAISALEGTDYGYTF.